Presented here are 24 T cell receptor beta chains from one specimen sequenced in a study of blood T cells in healthy people across ages. Together with a sample-barcoded 5' primer, a J-beta primer mix was included in a second PCR lasting about 7 to 12 cycles. TCRdb passed the 5' RACE reads through MiXCR, listing each CDR3 protein once. Among 920,000 or so distinct CDR3 sequences, under 55% were seen once, and the ten largest hold approximately 17%. Sequencing was performed on blood. The source is a woman aged 55-75 years in good health.

This clonotype was observed a handful of times. CDR3 residues: CSGLFSTEAFF. The CDR3 nucleotides read TGCAGCGGCTTGTTCTCTACTGAAGCTTTCTTT. The gene calls are TRBV29-1 and TRBJ1-1; D gene ambiguous. The CDR3 contains 11 residues. CDR1 and CDR2 (germline): SQVTM, ANQGSEA. Trimming removed 7 bases at V and 5 bases at J, with 11 bases between. Variable domain in full (rest from reference TRBV29-1 and TRBJ1-1): SAVISQKPSRDICQRGTSLTIQCQVDSQVTMMFWYRQQPGQSLTLIATANQGSEATYESGFVIDKFPISRPNLTFSTLTVSNMSPEDSSIYLCSGLFSTEAFFGQGTRLTVV.

This clonotype was recorded a few times. The chain carries TRBV12-3 or TRBV12-4 and TRBJ2-6; D gene unclear. This CDR3 comprises 17 residues. The V end was cut by 0 bases, the J end by 2 bases, with 11 bases between. The CDR3 loop is CASSLAIVSAGANVLTF. CDR3 sequence (DNA): TGTGCCAGCAGTTTAGCGATTGTTTCCGCTGGGGCCAACGTCCTGACTTTC.

For this clonotype: One end of the junction is discordant with germline, which a read error may explain. This chain connects TRBV4-1 to TRBJ2-7; D unclear. The better agreement between TRBJ2-5 and the DNA end casts doubt on the J call. The CDR3 length is 13 residues. Germline values: CDR1 MGHRA, CDR2 YSYEKL. CDR3 nucleotide sequence: TGCGCCAGAAGCCAAGATGTGGCCCGGACCCAGTACTTC. Translation gives CARSQDVARTQYF.

This clonotype was observed many times. The chain couples TRBV5-1 to TRBJ2-1, with no clear D. V lost 0 bases and J 2 bases, leaving 3 bases between the germline ends. Germline lookup yields CDR1 SGHRS and CDR2 YFSETQ. This CDR3 has 13 amino acids. Here the CDR3 reads CASSLATYNEQFF. The CDR3 nucleotides read TGCGCCAGCAGCTTGGCCACCTACAATGAGCAGTTCTTC.

The gene calls are TRBV5-1 and TRBJ2-4, with no clear D. The CDR3 runs 15 residues. The V end was cut by 2 bases, the J end by 2 bases, with 11 bases between. From germline, CDR1 is SGHRS and CDR2 YFSETQ. The CDR3 DNA reads as TGCGCCAGCAGCTTCCGCGGATTATCCAAAAACATTCAGTACTTC. It encodes CASSFRGLSKNIQYF.

The chain is built from TRBV20-1 and TRBJ1-2; D gene unclear. This CDR3 is 14 amino acids long. The V gene's germline CDR1 is DFQATT and CDR2 SNEGSKA (reference sequence). Trimming removed 5 bases from V and 2 bases from J, with 15 bases in between. DNA for the CDR3: TGCAGTGCTCCTGGATCTGGGCTCAACTATGGCTACACCTTC. This translates into CSAPGSGLNYGYTF.

This clonotype was seen a single time. This rearrangement joins TRBV7-2 to TRBJ2-7; perhaps TRBD2 as D (5 bases). CDR3 length equals 14 residues. Trimming stripped 3 bases from V and 2 bases from J, with 11 bases between. Germline CDR1 reads SGHTA; CDR2 reads FQGNSA. CDR3 in DNA: TGTGCCAGCAGCTTCGGACTTACGGCCTACGAGCAGTACTTC. It codes for CASSFGLTAYEQYF.

This clonotype has only one observation. This rearrangement joins TRBV20-1 to TRBJ1-2; 8 nucleotides align to TRBD1. Germline V gene lookup returns CDR1 DFQATT and CDR2 SNEGSKA (reference sequence). With V trimmed by 6 bases and J by 5 bases, 14 bases remained unmatched. This CDR3 comprises 15 residues. CDR3: CSAYNAGGPIYGYTF. The CDR3 DNA is TGCAGTGCATATAACGCAGGGGGCCCGATTTATGGCTACACCTTC.

The chain combines TRBV2 with TRBJ1-6, with D perhaps TRBD1 (5 bases). The germline gives CDR1 SNHLY, CDR2 FYNNEI. V was pared by 2 bases and J by 9 bases, with 14 bases between. The CDR3 sequence is 15 residues long. CDR3 in DNA: TGTGCCAGCAGTGAATCGAGGGGTAGCGGTTCACCCCTCCACTTT. Protein product: CASSESRGSGSPLHF.

A few counts support this clonotype. V gene TRBV6-1 combines with J gene TRBJ2-1, with TRBD2 as a possible D gene (5 bases). The CDR3 extends over 17 amino acids. Per the germline V gene, CDR1 is MNHNS and CDR2 is SASEGT. Trimming removed 0 bases from V and 6 bases from J, with 18 bases in between. The DNA for the CDR3 is TGTGCCAGCAGTGAAGCTAAGGGAGCCACCCTTAGCAATGAGCAGTTCTTC. The encoded protein is CASSEAKGATLSNEQFF.

The chain joins TRBV20-1 to TRBJ1-4; D may be TRBD1 (6 bases). Looked up from germline, CDR1 is DFQATT and CDR2 is SNEGSKA (reference sequence). V lost 5 bases and J 5 bases, leaving 18 bases between the germline ends. The CDR3 is 15 residues long. CDR3 in amino acids: CSAAPPGQGNEKLFF. CDR3 nucleotide sequence: TGCAGTGCTGCCCCGCCGGGGCAGGGGAATGAAAAACTGTTTTTT.

CDR3 in DNA: TGCAGCGTTGATAACACTAACTATGGCTACACCTTC. Protein sequence: CSVDNTNYGYTF. This chain uses TRBV29-1 with TRBJ1-2; D is undetermined. The germline CDR1 and CDR2 sequences are SQVTM and ANQGSEA. The ends were cut back, 3 bases at V and 0 bases at J, with 5 bases in the middle. The CDR3 sequence is 12 residues long.

V usage is TRBV28 and J usage is TRBJ2-1; D is perhaps TRBD1 (6 bases). CDR3 length: 18 amino acids. V dropped 2 bases and J dropped 3 bases, with 20 bases sitting between them. CDR1 and CDR2 (germline): MDHEN, SYDVKM. The CDR3 sequence is CASSLRGSWTNFYNEQFF. DNA for the CDR3: TGTGCCAGCAGTTTAAGGGGGTCTTGGACGAACTTCTACAATGAGCAGTTCTTC.

This clonotype turned up a few times. This chain connects TRBV7-9 to TRBJ2-7, with 8 bases identical to TRBD1. With 5 bases clipped from V and 0 bases from J, the junction kept 9 bases outside the gene matches. The CDR3 has 16 amino acids. Looked up from germline, CDR1 is SEHNR and CDR2 is FQNEAQ (reference sequence). CDR3 in amino acids: CASSPLDGTGSYEQYF. CDR3 in DNA: TGTGCCAGCAGCCCCCTGGATGGGACAGGCTCCTACGAGCAGTACTTC.

The chain is built from TRBV20-1 and TRBJ2-7; perhaps TRBD2 as D (6 bases). The CDR3 runs to 15 residues. The V gene's germline CDR1 is DFQATT and CDR2 SNEGSKA (reference sequence). V gave up 0 bases and J gave up 0 bases, with 12 bases separating them. The CDR3 loop is CSARDWTNDSYEQYF. The CDR3 nucleotides are TGCAGTGCTAGAGATTGGACTAACGACTCCTACGAGCAGTACTTC.

The chain has TRBV12-3 or TRBV12-4 and TRBJ2-7; TRBD2 matches at 7 bases. The CDR3 is 14 amino acids. The junction had 5 bases not matched to a gene; V was cut back by 6 bases and J by 0 bases. CDR3 nucleotides: TGTGCCAGCAGGCCTAGCGGAGCCTCCTACGAGCAGTACTTC. This encodes CASRPSGASYEQYF.

The chain uses TRBV28 and TRBJ2-1; perhaps D is TRBD1 or TRBD2 (5 bases each). Trimming cost V 2 bases and J 0 bases, with 20 bases left between them. The V gene's germline CDR1 is MDHEN and CDR2 SYDVKM. This CDR3 region has 19 residues. CDR3 residues: CASSLGGWGSRPSYNEQFF. The CDR3 DNA sequence: TGTGCCAGCAGTTTAGGGGGTTGGGGATCCCGACCCTCCTACAATGAGCAGTTCTTC.

The V gene is TRBV3-1, the J gene TRBJ2-1; 9 bases agree with TRBD2. J was trimmed by 0 bases and V by 3 bases; bases with no gene match: 9. Germline CDR1 and CDR2: LGHDT and YNNKEL (reference sequence). The CDR3 is 18 residues long. This CDR3 is CASSHGLARESSYNEQFF. The CDR3 bases are TGTGCCAGCAGCCACGGACTAGCGAGGGAAAGCTCCTACAATGAGCAGTTCTTC.

J is TRBJ2-2 and V is TRBV27; D uncertain. In germline, CDR1 is MNHEY, CDR2 SMNVEV (reference sequence). The CDR3 totals 15 residues. Trimming stripped 4 bases from V and 5 bases from J, with 14 bases between. The CDR3 here is CASSSRPRTTGELFF. CDR3 in DNA: TGTGCCAGCAGTTCTCGGCCTCGAACTACCGGGGAGCTGTTTTTT.

The gene calls are TRBV13 and TRBJ2-7; 8 bases agree with TRBD1. Germline values: CDR1 PRHDT, CDR2 FYEKMQ (reference sequence). This CDR3 region has 17 residues. The V gene end was trimmed by 3 bases and the J gene end by 3 bases; junction bases not matched to a gene: 13. The CDR3 sequence is CASSFGTGHSKGYEQYF. In DNA form, the CDR3 reads TGTGCCAGCAGCTTCGGGACAGGCCATTCTAAAGGCTACGAGCAGTACTTC.

The chain joins TRBV7-9 to TRBJ2-7; 8 bases fit TRBD1. This CDR3 spans 15 amino acids. With 5 bases clipped from V and 5 bases from J, the junction kept 11 bases outside the gene matches. Germline CDR1 and CDR2: SEHNR and FQNEAQ (reference sequence). In nucleotides, the CDR3 is TGTGCCAGCAGCCCGTCACCGACAGGGGCGCACGAGCAGTACTTC. As protein: CASSPSPTGAHEQYF.

This clonotype was detected many times. V is TRBV10-3 and J is TRBJ2-7; no clear D gene. Trimming took 0 bases from V and 3 from J, leaving 3 bases between them. The CDR3 is 12 residues long. Germline V gene data show CDR1 as ENHRY and CDR2 as SYGVKD. CDR3 sequence reads: CAISESSYEQYF. The CDR3 nucleotides read TGTGCCATCAGTGAGTCTAGCTACGAGCAGTACTTC.

A remark on this clonotype: A read error may produce the germline difference seen at one junction end. This chain joins TRBV2 and TRBJ2-5; D not resolved. Germline V gene data show CDR1 as SNHLY and CDR2 as FYNNEI. CDR3 size: 12 residues. The CDR3, as DNA: TGTGCCAGCAGTGAAGCTTCCGAGACCCAATACTTC. Residues: CASSEASETQYF.

This clonotype showed up just a few times. V is TRBV6-2 or TRBV6-3 and J is TRBJ2-7; TRBD2 agrees at 9 bases. Germline V gene data show CDR1 as MNHEY and CDR2 as SVGEGT. The CDR3 extends over 14 amino acids. The J segment lost 3 bases and the V segment lost 7 bases, leaving 7 bases of the junction unmatched. DNA of the CDR3: TGTGCCAGCATGAGGCTAGCGGGAAGCTACGAGCAGTACTTC. Amino acids: CASMRLAGSYEQYF.